A selection of T cell receptor beta chains follows, all from one sample in a study of shared clonotypes between healthy human individuals. Data came from immunoSEQ multiplex PCR; TCRdb stores just in-frame clones and leaves some out. Here the sample spans 600,000 to 750,000 clones, 55% to 80% being singletons. Input material: memory CD4+ T cells sorted from blood. The origin of the receptors is a woman under 40 in good health. The CDR3 runs from the conserved cysteine through the conserved F or W. Each record gives: D gene, V gene, CDR3 length, J gene, CDR3 protein. The D gene is left open where the match is weak.

d_gene: TRBD1
v_gene: TRBV5-4
len: 15
j_gene: TRBJ1-1
CDR3aa: CASSQGTGPKTEAFF

d_gene: TRBD1
v_gene: TRBV29-1
len: 15
j_gene: TRBJ2-2
CDR3aa: CSVESGRGQTGELFF

d_gene: TRBD2
v_gene: TRBV5-5
len: 16
j_gene: TRBJ2-2
CDR3aa: CASSLRLAGEPGELFF

d_gene: -
v_gene: TRBV11-2
len: 15
j_gene: TRBJ2-7
CDR3aa: CASSLGLLSSYEQYF

d_gene: TRBD1
v_gene: TRBV30
len: 15
j_gene: TRBJ1-2
CDR3aa: CAWSKKTGGGYGYTF

d_gene: -
v_gene: TRBV27
len: 16
j_gene: TRBJ2-3
CDR3aa: CASSPPKGRAEDTQYF

d_gene: TRBD1
v_gene: TRBV2
len: 15
j_gene: TRBJ2-5
CDR3aa: CASRVRGQGEKTQYF

d_gene: TRBD2
v_gene: TRBV5-1
len: 15
j_gene: TRBJ2-7
CDR3aa: CASSERAGRTYEQYF

d_gene: TRBD1
v_gene: TRBV10-1
len: 15
j_gene: TRBJ2-7
CDR3aa: CASSPRLTGFDEQYF

d_gene: -
v_gene: TRBV19
len: 14
j_gene: TRBJ2-7
CDR3aa: CASSTDPSSYEQYF

d_gene: -
v_gene: TRBV28
len: 13
j_gene: TRBJ2-7
CDR3aa: CASRTPQANEQYF